This T cell receptor beta chain derives from a study of T cell repertoires in cytomegalovirus infection. Using its own MiXCR run on the reads, TCRdb lists one record per CDR3 protein. This table holds around 530,000 distinct CDR3 sequences, 26% found once. In germline, CDR1 is MNHEY, CDR2 SMNVEV (reference sequence). The CDR3 covers 16 residues. The J segment lost 5 bases and the V segment lost 2 bases, leaving 10 bases of the junction unmatched. This clonotype was sampled from a human donor in good health (CMV status not recorded). Some clones in this sample may be carry-over from other donors' samples. The chain has TRBV27 and TRBJ2-5; 8 bases match TRBD2. Material: PBMCs. CDR3 in DNA: TGTGCCAGCAGTTTAACCCCGGGAGGGCTGGGGGAGACCCAGTACTTC. Amino acid sequence: CASSLTPGGLGETQYF.